Each of the 23 T cell receptor beta chains below was sequenced from the same sample in a study of T cells expressing NK-cell markers. One entry per CDR3 protein, without DNA, is what TCRdb gives after re-calling the 5' RACE reads. The sample table includes about 160,000 distinct CDR3 sequences. Sequencing used blood T cells: a sorted CD56 or NKG2C T cell subset, CD4+ or CD8+ T cells, or bulk PBMC T cells (not recorded which). Every receptor here comes from a man aged 18 to 69 in good health.

The chain carries TRBV15 and TRBJ2-1. This CDR3 contains 13 residues. Per germline, CDR1 LNHNV and CDR2 YYDKDF (reference sequence). The CDR3 reads CATSSLKAYEQFF.

This sequence joins TRBV24-1 and TRBJ2-3. This CDR3 spans 12 amino acids. Germline values: CDR1 KGHDR, CDR2 SFDVKD. CDR3 sequence reads: CATSSMTDTQYF.

The chain carries TRBV7-3 and TRBJ1-1. Per the germline V gene, CDR1 is SGHTA and CDR2 is FQGTGA. The length of the CDR3 is 13 residues. The CDR3 region is CASSRTVNTEAFF.

The genes are TRBV27 and TRBJ2-5; no DNA is available, so the TRBD2 call from TCRdb remains unchecked. CDR3 size: 14 residues. Germline loops: CDR1 MNHEY, CDR2 SMNVEV (reference sequence). CDR3: CASRGGNYQETQYF.

This chain joins TRBV10-2 and TRBJ2-3; TCRdb gives TRBD1 as the D gene, but with no DNA this cannot be confirmed. Germline V CDR1 and CDR2: WSHSY, SAAADI. The CDR3 consists of 13 residues. CDR3: CASSLGGGNTQYF.

The genes are TRBV2 and TRBJ2-5. The CDR3 loop spans 16 amino acids. Looked up from germline, CDR1 is SNHLY and CDR2 is FYNNEI. CDR3 in amino acids: CASSGPSHLYQETQYF.

The CDR3 reads CASSEGGVSSYNSPLHF. This chain joins TRBV6-1 and TRBJ1-6. The CDR3 runs 17 residues. Germline V gene sequence: CDR1 MNHNS, CDR2 SASEGT.

V gene TRBV5-1 combines with J gene TRBJ2-7. The CDR3 runs to 15 residues. The germline V gene encodes CDR1 SGHRS and CDR2 YFSETQ. The CDR3 sequence is CASSVDRYSTYEQYF.

The chain has TRBV27 and TRBJ2-7; without DNA, the TCRdb call of TRBD1 cannot be checked. CDR3 length equals 12 residues. Germline V CDR1 and CDR2: MNHEY, SMNVEV (reference sequence). The CDR3 sequence: CAGESTDYEQYF.

This chain links TRBV24-1 with TRBJ2-3; TCRdb proposes TRBD1, but this gene call is untestable without DNA. The CDR3 contains 14 residues. Per germline, CDR1 KGHDR and CDR2 SFDVKD. The CDR3: CATLLQGAWDTQYF.

The chain has TRBV5-1 and TRBJ1-6; the D gene TCRdb calls, TRBD1, cannot be checked with no DNA. CDR1 and CDR2 (germline): SGHRS, YFSETQ. The CDR3 runs 15 residues. CDR3 loop: CASSRRDIENSPLHF.

The chain links TRBV4-1 to TRBJ2-2. This CDR3 is 15 amino acids long. Germline V gene sequence: CDR1 MGHRA, CDR2 YSYEKL. The CDR3 here is CASSQDRLNTGELFF.

The V and J genes are TRBV6-1 and TRBJ2-7. Germline V lookup: CDR1 MNHNS, CDR2 SASEGT. The CDR3 runs 12 residues. CDR3: CASYGWTYEQYF.

J is TRBJ1-5 and V is TRBV2; TCRdb's assignment of TRBD1 cannot be checked, as there is no DNA. Germline-derived CDR1 and CDR2 are SNHLY and FYNNEI. The CDR3 is made up of 15 amino acids. CDR3 protein: CASRDPLMGNQPQHF.

The V and J genes are TRBV19 and TRBJ2-7; absent DNA, TCRdb's TRBD1 call cannot be checked. CDR1 is LNHDA, CDR2 SQIVND, per germline (reference sequence). The CDR3 has 15 residues. The CDR3 region is CASSMAGTGYHEQYF.

V usage is TRBV2 and J usage is TRBJ2-1; the TCRdb D gene call, TRBD1, has no DNA to confirm it. This CDR3 contains 15 residues. Germline lookup yields CDR1 SNHLY and CDR2 FYNNEI. The CDR3 here is CASSMTGAVYNEQFF.

The chain carries TRBV7-6 and TRBJ2-7; the D call from TCRdb, TRBD1, cannot be confirmed without DNA. From germline, CDR1 is SGHVS and CDR2 FNYEAQ. This CDR3 spans 15 amino acids. CDR3 sequence reads: CASTQGPGGRYEQYF.

The chain carries TRBV5-6 and TRBJ2-2. This CDR3 spans 16 amino acids. Germline assignment: CDR1 SGHDT and CDR2 YYEEEE. CDR3 region: CASSLPGNGNTGELFF.

J is TRBJ2-1 and V is TRBV5-6; there is no DNA to check the TCRdb D call of TRBD1. This CDR3 contains 14 residues. Germline CDR1 reads SGHDT; CDR2 reads YYEEEE. The CDR3 region is CASSGGGNYNEQFF.

The CDR3 reads CASSQETGRLFF. The chain joins TRBV4-2 to TRBJ1-4; with no DNA, the TCRdb D assignment of TRBD1 cannot be verified. The CDR3 runs 12 residues. CDR1 is LGHNA and CDR2 is YNFKEQ in the germline V gene.

V usage is TRBV2 and J usage is TRBJ2-7. Looked up from germline, CDR1 is SNHLY and CDR2 is FYNNEI. This CDR3 region has 12 residues. CDR3: CASSPTNNEQYF.

This chain connects TRBV5-6 to TRBJ1-1; TCRdb's D gene call, TRBD1, goes unchecked for lack of DNA. Germline V gives CDR1 SGHDT, CDR2 YYEEEE. This CDR3 spans 13 amino acids. This chain's CDR3 is CASSLTGVTEAFF.

This CDR3 is CASSLTSGGSRDEQFF. This rearrangement joins TRBV6-2 or TRBV6-3 to TRBJ2-1; the D gene TCRdb calls, TRBD2, cannot be checked with no DNA. Germline V gene lookup returns CDR1 MNHEY and CDR2 SVGEGT. The CDR3 consists of 16 residues.